These 10 T cell receptor beta chains were all obtained from the same sample, sequenced in a study of vaccination and CD4 T cells after COVID-19. Indicated treatment: roughly 10-day PBMC culture with coronavirus spike peptide pools or control peptides (ViraFEST assay). These receptors have no identified antigens. The study sequenced cultured CD4+ T cell DNA using the Oncomine TCR Beta short-read assay. TCRdb ran MiXCR on the PCR reads and lists one entry per CDR3 protein. The sample contains around 12,000 distinct CDR3 sequences, roughly 36% of which appear only once. Sequencing was done on a sample of cultured CD4+ T cells from blood. The receptors come from a human donor with COVID-19.

There are a few counts of this clonotype. The V and J genes are TRBV5-4 and TRBJ1-2, with D perhaps TRBD1 (6 bases). V lost 4 bases and J lost 7, with 20 bases in between. Germline V gene data show CDR1 as SGHNT and CDR2 as YYREEE (reference sequence). The CDR3 length is 15 residues. The CDR3 region is CASSPDRRGGLGYTF. As DNA, the CDR3 is TGTGCCAGCAGCCCGGATCGTCGGGGGGGCCTTGGCTACACCTTC.

The chain uses TRBV12-3 or TRBV12-4 and TRBJ1-4; D is ambiguous. V lost 2 bases and J lost 14, with 9 bases in between. This CDR3 is built from 11 residues. The CDR3 spells CASSLSGSLFF. The CDR3 bases are TGTGCCAGCAGTTTATCGGGGAGCCTGTTTTTT.

This rearrangement joins TRBV19 to TRBJ2-1; D uncertain. This CDR3 comprises 14 residues. Germline CDR1 and CDR2: LNHDA and SQIVND (reference sequence). The V end lost 4 bases, the J end lost 16 bases, and 23 bases lay between the germline ends. The CDR3 DNA reads TGTGCCAGTAGTAGAGGTTCAGGCAGTCTTGAGCGATTCTTC. It yields the protein CASSRGSGSLERFF.

This clonotype appeared a few times. The rearrangement joins TRBV2 to TRBJ1-5; a possible D gene is TRBD1 (5 bases). The CDR3 length is 15 residues. Per the germline V gene, CDR1 is SNHLY and CDR2 is FYNNEI. The V and J ends lost 3 bases and 7 bases respectively, with 16 bases between them. The CDR3 sequence: CASSDFGTGKQPQHF. In DNA form, the CDR3 reads TGTGCCAGCAGTGATTTCGGAACAGGTAAACAGCCCCAGCATTTT.

This clonotype has only a few counts. This rearrangement joins TRBV12-3 or TRBV12-4 to TRBJ1-1; unclear D gene. Trimming removed 6 bases at V and 3 bases at J, with 11 bases between. The CDR3 contains 13 residues. The CDR3 protein is CASSGTRDTEAFF. The CDR3 DNA follows: TGTGCCAGCAGCGGAACCCGGGACACTGAAGCTTTCTTT.

CDR3: CASSLVQTSNEKLFF. In nucleotides, the CDR3 is TGTGCCAGCAGTTTAGTTCAGACCTCCAATGAAAAACTGTTTTTT. This chain connects TRBV6-5 to TRBJ1-4; D remains unclear. The germline V gene encodes CDR1 MNHEY and CDR2 SVGAGI. CDR3 length equals 15 residues. Trimming shortened V by 4 bases and J by 5 bases, and 14 bases separated the two germline ends.

Only a few counts were recorded for this clonotype. The V and J genes are TRBV20-1 and TRBJ2-5; 7 bases are a match to TRBD2. This CDR3 is 15 amino acids long. V was clipped by 2 bases and J by 5 bases; unmatched bases: 11. Looked up from germline, CDR1 is DFQATT and CDR2 is SNEGSKA (reference sequence). In DNA, the CDR3 is TGCAGTGCTAGACGGGAGGCGGGGCGGAGGGAGACCCAGTACTTC. Protein product: CSARREAGRRETQYF.

This clonotype turned up a few times. This sequence joins TRBV7-2 and TRBJ2-3; TRBD1 matches at 7 bases. From germline, CDR1 is SGHTA and CDR2 FQGNSA. J lost 6 bases, V lost 2 bases, and 8 bases had no gene match. This CDR3 has 15 amino acids. CDR3 sequence (DNA): TGTGCCAGCAGCTTAAGTGCAGGGGGTGGGGATACGCAGTATTTT. It translates to CASSLSAGGGDTQYF.

The chain couples TRBV10-3 to TRBJ2-2; D might be TRBD1 (5 bases). The CDR3 runs 14 residues. Germline V gene data show CDR1 as ENHRY and CDR2 as SYGVKD. V was cut by 7 bases and J by 1 base, with 10 bases left in between. For the CDR3, the DNA is TGTGCCATCACCCCTGACAGGAACACCGGGGAGCTGTTTTTT. It codes for CAITPDRNTGELFF.

This chain joins TRBV27 and TRBJ1-4; TRBD1 is a possible D gene (5 bases). This CDR3 spans 11 amino acids. Trimming shortened V by 3 bases and J by 10 bases, and 6 bases separated the two germline ends. Germline V CDR1 and CDR2: MNHEY, SMNVEV (reference sequence). CDR3 protein: CASSLRGKLFF. The CDR3 DNA reads as TGTGCCAGCAGTTTGAGGGGAAAACTGTTTTTT.